The 30 T cell receptor beta chains reported below all come from one sample, sequenced in a study of beta chain features in type 1 diabetes (dated by TCRdb to 2016 to 2019). The library was obtained by the immunoSEQ multiplex PCR assay. All of the isolated RNA was reverse transcribed with the High Capacity cDNA Reverse Transcription Kit, so expressed TCRB transcripts were sequenced. Held by TCRdb, this immuneACCESS table contains in-frame sequences only and omits some clones. Under half of the omission traces to an unresolved V gene where checked; the cause of the rest is unknown. Here the sample has about 60,000 clones; over 50% occur a single time. The ten largest clones capture about 2.2% of the sample. Sequencing input: Tregs from blood. The label giving this sample's cell subset or site can be read as: regulatory CD4+ T cells. Source of these receptors: a woman aged 18-35 years in good health.

The V call is TRBV18, the J call TRBJ2-4; D is ambiguous. Germline-derived CDR1 and CDR2 are KGHSH and LQKENI. V gave up 2 bases and J gave up 0 bases, with 8 bases separating them. The CDR3 length is 15 residues. The CDR3 loop is CASSPGGLAKNIQYF. The CDR3 bases are TGTGCCAGCTCACCAGGCGGTCTAGCCAAAAACATTCAGTACTTC.

This clone occurred once. V usage is TRBV11-2 and J usage is TRBJ1-1; 8 bases line up with TRBD1. The junction had 7 bases not matched to a gene; V was cut back by 2 bases and J by 2 bases. The CDR3 sequence is 16 residues long. Germline-derived CDR1 and CDR2 are SGHAT and FQNNGV. The CDR3 reads CASSLTSGQGNTEAFF. The DNA for the CDR3 is TGTGCCAGCAGCTTAACTAGTGGACAGGGAAACACTGAAGCTTTCTTT. The full variable domain, with the rest looked up from reference TRBV11-2 and TRBJ1-1, is EAGVAQSPRYKIIEKRQSVAFWCNPISGHATLYWYQQILGQGPKLLIQFQNNGVVDDSQLPKDRFSAERLKGVDSTLKIQPAKLEDSAVYLCASSLTSGQGNTEAFFGQGTRLTVV.

The chain combines TRBV6-1 with TRBJ2-5; 9 bases map to TRBD1. With the DNA end fitting TRBJ2-7 better, the J assignment may be wrong. The CDR3 covers 15 residues. The germline CDR1 and CDR2 sequences are MNHNS and SASEGT. Written as DNA, the CDR3 is TGTGCCAGCAGGTTCCGGGACAGGGCATCCTACGAGCAGTACTTC. It yields the protein CASRFRDRASYEQYF.

In this sample, this clone turned up a few times. The chain employs TRBV10-3 and TRBJ2-1; D is possibly TRBD2 (5 bases). Germline V CDR1 and CDR2: ENHRY, SYGVKD. V dropped 1 base and J dropped 4 bases, with 14 bases sitting between them. The CDR3 runs 16 residues. The CDR3 sequence is CAISEFRTGLYNEQFF. CDR3 DNA: TGTGCCATCAGTGAGTTTAGGACTGGACTGTACAATGAGCAGTTCTTC.

The chain links TRBV5-1 to TRBJ1-1, with D hard to call. CDR3 length: 16 amino acids. CDR1 and CDR2 from the germline V gene are SGHRS and YFSETQ. V lost 5 bases and J lost 4, with 21 bases in between. The CDR3 DNA reads as TGCGCCAGCAGTGGCTCGGAGGGAAAAGGGAGCACTGAAGCTTTCTTT. Translated, it gives CASSGSEGKGSTEAFF.

This chain uses TRBV7-9 with TRBJ2-7; a possible D gene is TRBD1 (6 bases). Deletions cut 0 bases from V and 0 bases from J, with 15 bases between. CDR3 size: 17 residues. Germline assignment: CDR1 SEHNR and CDR2 FQNEAQ (reference sequence). The CDR3 protein is CASSLAPLGGFSYEQYF. The CDR3 DNA sequence: TGTGCCAGCAGCTTAGCTCCTCTAGGGGGATTCTCCTACGAGCAGTACTTC.

The chain employs TRBV27 and TRBJ1-2; 8 positions match TRBD1. The germline CDR1 and CDR2 sequences are MNHEY and SMNVEV (reference sequence). The CDR3 is made up of 13 amino acids. The trim removed 7 bases at V and 4 bases at J, leaving 5 bases unmatched. The CDR3 DNA reads TGTGCCAGCACCGGGGACAGGTTCTATGGCTACACCTTC. It is translated as CASTGDRFYGYTF.

This clone was recorded a few times. The V gene is TRBV10-3, the J gene TRBJ1-2, with TRBD1 as a possible D gene (5 bases). There are 16 residues in the CDR3. The V gene's germline CDR1 is ENHRY and CDR2 SYGVKD. Trimming took 9 bases from V and 0 from J, leaving 20 bases between them. The CDR3 loop reads CAIGEGQERANYGYTF. In DNA form, the CDR3 reads TGTGCCATAGGGGAGGGGCAGGAAAGAGCTAACTATGGCTACACCTTC.

This rearrangement joins TRBV4-3 to TRBJ1-4; the match to TRBD1 covers 9 bases. Unmatched junction bases numbered 10, after V lost 5 bases and J lost 6 bases. From germline, CDR1 is LGHNA and CDR2 YSLEER. The CDR3 covers 16 residues. The CDR3 protein is CASSKGPRQGDEKLFF. CDR3 nucleotide sequence: TGCGCCAGCAGCAAGGGGCCACGACAGGGGGATGAAAAACTGTTTTTT.

On this clone: One end of the junction is discordant with germline, which a read error may explain. V and J are TRBV6-5 and TRBJ2-3, with D perhaps matching TRBD2 (5 bases). CDR1 is MNHEY, CDR2 SVGAGI, per germline. There are 14 residues in the CDR3. The CDR3 reads CASSPGGFTDTQNF. As DNA, the CDR3 is TGTGCCAGCAGTCCTGGCGGGTTCACAGATACGCAGAATTTT.

This clone was picked up a small number of times. This sequence joins TRBV23-1 and TRBJ1-3; TRBD1 aligns across 10 bases. TRBV23-1 belongs to the ORF category, with a function that is uncertain. Trimming cost V 7 bases and J 4 bases; bases outside gene matches: 7. This CDR3 comprises 15 residues. The CDR3: CASTGTGVEGNTIYF. The CDR3 DNA sequence: TGCGCCAGCACTGGGACAGGGGTGGAAGGAAACACCATATATTTT.

The CDR3 nucleotides are TGTGCCAGCAGCTTGTCCCTTACCTACGAGCAGTACTTC. This encodes CASSLSLTYEQYF. The chain couples TRBV5-6 to TRBJ2-7; no clear D. Germline V CDR1 and CDR2: SGHDT, YYEEEE. The CDR3 has 13 amino acids. Trimming shortened V by 1 base and J by 2 bases, and 7 bases separated the two germline ends. Together with reference TRBV5-6 and TRBJ2-7, the CDR3 gives the full variable domain: DAGVTQSPTHLIKTRGQQVTLRCSPKSGHDTVSWYQQALGQGPQFIFQYYEEEERQRGNFPDRFSGHQFPNYSSELNVNALLLGDSALYLCASSLSLTYEQYFGPGTRLTVT.

The rearrangement uses TRBV7-8 and TRBJ2-1; 10 bases are shared with TRBD2. Unmatched junction bases numbered 5, after V lost 1 base and J lost 8 bases. Germline V gene lookup returns CDR1 SGHVS and CDR2 FQNEAQ. The CDR3 runs to 15 residues. The CDR3 spells CASSLVQRGGDEQFF. The DNA for the CDR3 is TGTGCCAGCAGCTTAGTCCAGCGGGGGGGCGATGAGCAGTTCTTC.

The rearrangement links TRBV5-4 to TRBJ2-3, with 9 bases lining up with TRBD1. Germline loops: CDR1 SGHNT, CDR2 YYREEE (reference sequence). The CDR3 covers 16 residues. V lost 0 bases to trimming and J lost 0 bases; unmatched junction nucleotides: 2. CDR3 amino acids: CASSLGGTGSTDTQYF. DNA of the CDR3: TGTGCCAGCAGCTTGGGGGGGACAGGGAGCACAGATACGCAGTATTTT.

The V gene is TRBV9, the J gene TRBJ2-7; 8 bases are shared with TRBD2. CDR3 size: 14 residues. Per the germline V gene, CDR1 is SGDLS and CDR2 is YYNGEE. J gave up 2 bases and V 3 bases, and 4 bases lay outside the gene matches. The CDR3 bases are TGTGCCAGCAGCGAGGGCGGGGGGACCTACGAGCAGTACTTC. This encodes CASSEGGGTYEQYF.

The chain has TRBV14 and TRBJ2-7; 8 nucleotides agree with TRBD2. The V segment lost 1 base and the J segment 3 bases; nucleotides outside the gene matches: 8. From germline, CDR1 is SGHDN and CDR2 FVKESK. This CDR3 contains 16 residues. The CDR3 DNA sequence: TGTGCCAGCAGCCAAGGATCACCGGGACTAGGCTACGAGCAGTACTTC. This gives the protein CASSQGSPGLGYEQYF.

The rearrangement links TRBV5-1 to TRBJ2-2; D is uncertain. Per germline, CDR1 SGHRS and CDR2 YFSETQ. Trimming removed 4 bases at V and 4 bases at J, with 5 bases between. The CDR3 is 12 amino acids. CDR3 amino acids: CASSQFTGELFF. The CDR3 DNA reads as TGCGCCAGCAGCCAGTTCACCGGGGAGCTGTTTTTT.

This clone turned up a few times. The rearrangement links TRBV27 to TRBJ2-3, with a weak D call TRBD1 (5 bases). V lost 3 bases and J lost 7, with 23 bases in between. Germline V CDR1 and CDR2: MNHEY, SMNVEV (reference sequence). This CDR3 comprises 17 residues. The DNA of the CDR3 is TGTGCCAGCAGTTTGAGCTTCAGGGCGATCGGTGGGCATACGCAGTATTTT. This codes for CASSLSFRAIGGHTQYF.

The V call is TRBV4-1, the J call TRBJ1-2; 8 bases fit TRBD1. CDR3 length: 15 residues. Germline-derived CDR1 and CDR2 are MGHRA and YSYEKL. Trimming at V came to 0 bases and at J to 11 bases, leaving 11 bases not matched to a gene. The CDR3 DNA sequence: TGCGCCAGCAGCCAAGATAGGGCTTCCAGGACAGGGTACACCTTC. As protein: CASSQDRASRTGYTF.

The CDR3 nucleotides read TGCAGCGTTGAACCGGGGGAGTCTGAAGCTTTCTTT. Translating it yields CSVEPGESEAFF. The rearrangement links TRBV29-1 to TRBJ1-1; possibly TRBD1 for D (5 bases). The CDR3 extends over 12 amino acids. Trimming took 2 bases from V and 6 from J, leaving 10 bases between them. The germline V gene encodes CDR1 SQVTM and CDR2 ANQGSEA.

This clone is a singleton in its sample. The chain recombines TRBV6-1 with TRBJ2-3; 8 bases match TRBD1. The germline V gene has CDR1 MNHNS and CDR2 SASEGT. V gave up 6 bases and J gave up 3 bases; unmatched junction bases: 5. The CDR3 totals 14 residues. DNA of the CDR3: TGTGCCAGCAGATCGCGACAGGGGACAGATACGCAGTATTTT. This encodes CASRSRQGTDTQYF.

V is TRBV5-1 and J is TRBJ2-7, with unresolved D. Trimming took off 5 bases at V and 4 bases at J, with 16 bases between the two ends. The CDR3 runs to 14 residues. Germline V gene lookup returns CDR1 SGHRS and CDR2 YFSETQ. Here the CDR3 DNA reads TGCGCCAGCAGTCTTGACTCCCATCTTTACGAGCAGTACTTC. Protein: CASSLDSHLYEQYF.

V is TRBV5-1 and J is TRBJ2-2; TRBD1 agrees at 8 bases. Trimming cost V 3 bases and J 5 bases; bases outside gene matches: 3. The CDR3 totals 14 residues. The germline V gene has CDR1 SGHRS and CDR2 YFSETQ. The CDR3 is CASSSRQGTGELFF. CDR3 DNA sequence: TGCGCCAGCAGCTCACGACAGGGGACCGGGGAGCTGTTTTTT.

The rearrangement joins TRBV7-2 to TRBJ2-3, with a weak D call TRBD1 (6 bases). The length of the CDR3 is 13 residues. Trimming took off 10 bases at V and 0 bases at J, with 11 bases between the two ends. Germline V lookup: CDR1 SGHTA, CDR2 FQGNSA. The CDR3 sequence: CATGTSSTDTQYF. For the CDR3, the DNA is TGTGCCACCGGGACAAGCAGCACAGATACGCAGTATTTT.

The V and J genes are TRBV5-4 and TRBJ2-2, with 9 bases fitting TRBD2. The CDR3 length is 17 residues. Germline CDR1 SGHNT, CDR2 YYREEE (reference sequence). After removal of 2 bases from V and 6 bases from J, the junction contained 11 bases not matched to a gene. This CDR3 reads CASSFPRGGGASGELFF. CDR3 sequence (DNA): TGTGCCAGCAGCTTTCCCCGAGGCGGGGGGGCTTCCGGGGAGCTGTTTTTT.

The V and J genes are TRBV12-5 and TRBJ2-2, with 7 bases aligning to TRBD2. Germline V lookup: CDR1 LGHNT, CDR2 FRNRAP. The CDR3 extends over 14 amino acids. With V trimmed by 0 bases and J by 7 bases, 2 bases remained unmatched. CDR3 nucleotides: TGTGCTAGTGGTTTGGTACCGGGAGGCGGGGAGCTGTTTTTT. This sequence encodes CASGLVPGGGELFF.

The chain recombines TRBV19 with TRBJ2-1, with a possible D match to TRBD2 (7 bases). Trimming took 3 bases from V and 10 from J, leaving 13 bases between them. The germline gives CDR1 LNHDA, CDR2 SQIVND (reference sequence). The CDR3 sequence is 13 residues long. CDR3 in amino acids: CASSIGGGGEQFF. In nucleotides, the CDR3 is TGTGCCAGTAGTATTGGGGGGGGCGGCGAGCAGTTCTTC.

This clone was picked up a small number of times. The chain joins TRBV10-3 to TRBJ2-5; 7 bases fit TRBD1. Looked up from germline, CDR1 is ENHRY and CDR2 is SYGVKD. V lost 3 bases to trimming and J lost 2 bases; unmatched junction nucleotides: 9. CDR3 length equals 16 residues. The CDR3 reads CAISDQGTVGQETQYF. CDR3 DNA: TGTGCCATCAGTGACCAGGGGACAGTAGGGCAAGAGACCCAGTACTTC.

The gene calls are TRBV28 and TRBJ1-2, with 11 bases that match TRBD1. This CDR3 contains 16 residues. Losses at the gene ends were 6 bases for V and 5 bases for J; bases not matched to a gene: 11. Looked up from germline, CDR1 is MDHEN and CDR2 is SYDVKM. In DNA, the CDR3 is TGTGCCAGCAGACCCCCCCCGGGACAGGGGGGATATGGCTACACCTTC. The encoded protein is CASRPPPGQGGYGYTF.

The rearrangement links TRBV7-6 to TRBJ2-3, with a tentative D call TRBD2 (6 bases). The CDR3 runs to 15 residues. CDR1 SGHVS and CDR2 FNYEAQ come from the germline V gene. The V gene lost 5 bases and the J gene lost 5 bases, with 17 bases spanning the gap. The CDR3 sequence: CASSPLGVGGDTQYF. The CDR3 coding sequence is TGTGCCAGCAGCCCCCTTGGAGTGGGAGGAGATACGCAGTATTTT.